This section outlines one T cell receptor (beta chain) sequence together with its context. There is no known antigen for this receptor. Per-base qualities were not stored, and no clone one base away is much larger. These data originate in a study of blood T cells in healthy people across ages (dated by TCRdb to the mid-2010s). In terms of the full investigation: In model experiments, template switching captured about one uniquely barcoded TCR beta cDNA molecule for every two T cells. To track age-related changes in TCR beta repertoire diversity, the study relied on deep sequencing normalized with unique cDNA molecular identifiers. The donors were divided into four age groups: young (average around 16 years), middle-aged (about 40), aged (around 67) and long-lived (roughly 82). To avoid experimental bias, donors of different ages were randomly spread across the sequencing lanes. For two donors (one aged 18 to 30 and one aged 80 or older), the study analyzed two additional independent replicas of 1 million unique cDNA reads from the same blood draw.

Library creation used 5' RACE. TCRdb records Illumina HiSeq 2500 as the sequencer. A second about 7 to 12 cycle PCR used a sample-barcoded 5' primer and a J-beta primer mix. Each TCR beta cDNA molecule received a unique molecular identifier from a template-switch 5' adaptor carrying 12 random nucleotides. Each sample yielded at least 3 million CDR3-containing paired-end reads. First-strand cDNA was synthesized from all RNA with the Mint cDNA synthesis kit, primed by a TRBC-specific oligonucleotide. After uracil-DNA glycosylase treatment, a first 18-cycle PCR used universal primers M1SS and BC2_uni_R on all cDNA. As for the original processing: For normalization, 1 million high-quality reads were randomly selected from each sample, with every read carrying a distinct molecular identifier. Reads with shared molecular identifiers were discarded instead of being binned into consensus sequences. CDR3 identification, clonotype clustering and error correction used MiTCR with a Q25 quality threshold and the strictest error-elimination algorithm. A nonparametric unseen species model with Euler transformation was used to estimate lower-bound total TCR beta diversity. The public reads were quality trimmed at Q25 with fastp and then assembled into clones with MiXCR by TCRdb, keeping productive beta chains. A single entry per CDR3 protein holds the most common genes and DNA from its merged rows. The V and J calls shown here were made by TCRdb, not taken from the authors' results. In this sample the table shows about 1.4 million distinct CDR3 sequences, roughly 64% of which occur a single time. The ten largest clones add up to about 6.3% of the sample.

The donors were 40 or so Caucasian individuals from Russia, aged roughly 6 to 100 years, who were systemically healthy. Each donor gave ten milliliters of peripheral blood, collected into EDTA-treated Vacutainer tubes. Ficoll-Paque density-gradient centrifugation was used to isolate PBMCs, with at least 6.5 million per sample. Total RNA, at least 5 micrograms per sample, was extracted from PBMCs with Trizol reagent. Naive CD45RAhigh/CD27high T cell percentages were measured by flow cytometry on a PBMC aliquot from every donor. Paper-wide results and their limitations: There was a strong correlation between observed TCR beta diversity and the percentage of naive T cells measured by flow cytometry. Because the CMV infection status of the donors was unknown, age-related changes in expanded clonotypes may potentially have been confounded. As age increased, observed TCR beta diversity per million T cells dropped in a roughly linear way, and a significant reduction was already evident by age 40. Compared with the aged group, more naive CD4+ T cells, fewer expanded clones and increased TCR diversity were shown by the long-lived group, suggesting age selection. Estimates of total diversity based on one million sequenced T cells were considered lower bounds and underestimates. Bulk unsorted PBMC profiling prevented conclusive comparison of naive and antigen-experienced compartments.

Sequencing used blood. The TCR sequence derives from a man in his late teens or twenties in good health.

The CDR3 protein sequence reads: CASSYASSGGELFF. The DNA sequence is given as TGTGCCAGCAGTTACGCCTCCAGCGGCGGGGAGCTGTTTTTT. The V and J genes are TRBV6-5 and TRBJ2-2, and the D gene may be TRBD2, 5 bases matching. Between the V and J ends, shortened by 2 bases and 7 bases respectively, the junction contains 11 bases. Sequences MNHEY (CDR1) and SVGAGI (CDR2) are obtained from the germline V gene. The CDR3 covers 14 residues, taking in both the cysteine and the phenylalanine. Only CDR3 DNA is held: 42 bases, read in frame from base 1.